This TCR beta chain was sequenced for a study of cytomegalovirus exposure and HLA in healthy donors. The PCR made use of 60 Vbeta and 13 Jbeta primers. Repertoires were generated with immunoSEQ multiplex PCR, while TCRdb's copy carries only in-frame clones and drops some. Among fewer than 250,000 clones, about 69% were seen once, and the ten largest hold under 5%. Comment on this clone: Its antigen is unidentified.

Study-level results: Links to common viral pathogens appeared, in a later analysis, for several of the most significant clusters. It was in a later analysis that TCR association rates were seen to vary by HLA locus, highest for DRB1 and lowest for HLA-C. Many donors carried some public TCRs, although rarity characterized most TCR sequences.

The sequence derives from a young man in good health and CMV-seropositive. Source material: PBMCs.

The CDR3 region is CASSGAGGYNEQFF. CDR3 nucleotides: TGTGCCAGCAGCGGGGCAGGAGGCTACAATGAGCAGTTCTTC. The chain links TRBV9 to TRBJ2-1; a possible D gene is TRBD2 (5 bases). Germline CDR1 and CDR2: SGDLS and YYNGEE. The V gene lost 3 bases and the J gene lost 3 bases, with 10 bases spanning the gap. There are 14 residues in the CDR3.